The clone carrying this TCR beta chain appeared a few times. What it binds is not known. The data were taken from a study of cytomegalovirus exposure and HLA in healthy donors. Study in general: For the roughly 400 genotyped donors, approximately 82% fell within the Caucasian-associated ancestry cluster. Notes on the study in general: In an earlier analysis, productive rearrangement rates for most beta V segments clustered near 90% or 30%.

The germline V and J ends were trimmed by 0 bases and 4 bases, with 11 bases remaining between them. Per the germline V gene, CDR1 is SGHDT and CDR2 is YYEEEE. There are 14 residues in the CDR3. The PCR employed 60 Vbeta primers together with 13 Jbeta primers. Here immunoSEQ multiplex PCR was the method, and the copy in TCRdb shows in-frame clones only, minus some. The sample contains 150,000 to 200,000 clones, roughly 80% of which appear only once. Sequencing was done on a sample of PBMCs. The rearrangement joins TRBV5-6 to TRBJ2-7, with TRBD1 as a possible D gene (6 bases). This receptor was identified in a man aged 35 to 55 in good health and CMV-seropositive. In DNA form, the CDR3 reads TGTGCCAGCAGCTTGGTCGGACAGACTTACGAGCAGTACTTC. Translated: CASSLVGQTYEQYF.